Presented here are 3 T cell receptor beta chains from one specimen sequenced in a study of identical twins. TCRdb ran MiXCR on the 5' RACE reads and lists one entry per CDR3 protein. The table has roughly 700,000 distinct CDR3 sequences, 8.6% seen once. This sample was shared with a second study, whose subject was yellow fever vaccine responses in identical twins.

Sequencing was done on a sample of PBMCs. These receptor sequences come from a woman aged 18-35 years in good health.

Many counts were recorded for this clonotype. V gene TRBV7-2 combines with J gene TRBJ2-1, with D tentatively TRBD1 (5 bases). The CDR3 extends over 17 amino acids. CDR1 SGHTA and CDR2 FQGNSA come from the germline V gene. V shed 1 base and J shed 6 bases, with 19 bases lying between them. CDR3: CASSLGFRADHSNEQFF. As DNA, the CDR3 is TGTGCCAGCAGCTTAGGCTTCAGGGCAGACCACAGCAATGAGCAGTTCTTC.

The V gene is TRBV4-3, the J gene TRBJ2-1; D unclear. CDR3 length: 14 amino acids. Germline V lookup: CDR1 LGHNA, CDR2 YSLEER. V gave up 3 bases and J gave up 1 base, with 7 bases separating them. The chain's CDR3 is CASSHSTSYNEQFF. CDR3 nucleotide sequence: TGCGCCAGCAGCCACAGTACTTCCTACAATGAGCAGTTCTTC.

The chain has TRBV11-1 and TRBJ2-5, with D unclear. V lost 5 bases and J 1 base, leaving 23 bases between the germline ends. CDR3 length: 18 residues. CDR1 SGHAT and CDR2 FQDESV come from the germline V gene (reference sequence). CDR3 protein: CASSPQFHGYISQETQYF. CDR3 nucleotides: TGTGCCAGCAGCCCACAGTTCCACGGATACATCTCCCAAGAGACCCAGTACTTC.